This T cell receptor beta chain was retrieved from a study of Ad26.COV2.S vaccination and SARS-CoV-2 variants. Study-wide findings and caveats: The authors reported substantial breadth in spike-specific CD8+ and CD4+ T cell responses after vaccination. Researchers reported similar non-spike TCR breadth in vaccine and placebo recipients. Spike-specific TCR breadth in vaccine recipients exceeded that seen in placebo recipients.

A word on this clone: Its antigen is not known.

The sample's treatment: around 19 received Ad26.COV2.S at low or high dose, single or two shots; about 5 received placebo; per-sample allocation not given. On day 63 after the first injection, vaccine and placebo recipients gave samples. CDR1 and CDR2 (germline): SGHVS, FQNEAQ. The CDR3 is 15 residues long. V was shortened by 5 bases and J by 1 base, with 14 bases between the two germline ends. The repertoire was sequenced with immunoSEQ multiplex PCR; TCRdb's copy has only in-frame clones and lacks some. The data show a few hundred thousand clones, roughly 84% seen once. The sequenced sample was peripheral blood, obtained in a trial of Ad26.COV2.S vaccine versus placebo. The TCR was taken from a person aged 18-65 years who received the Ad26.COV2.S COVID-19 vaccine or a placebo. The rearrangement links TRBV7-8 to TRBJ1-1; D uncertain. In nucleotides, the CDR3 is TGTGCCAGCAGCCTGTCGTCAGTGAGGAACACTGAAGCTTTCTTT. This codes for CASSLSSVRNTEAFF.